The 29 T cell receptor beta chains given below trace back to one sample, sequenced in a study of blood T cell repertoires in COVID-19. TCRdb's table, derived via immunoSEQ multiplex PCR, lists solely in-frame clones and lacks some. The sample shows just over 95,000 clones, about 80% of them seen only once. What was sequenced was peripheral blood. Every receptor here comes from a man aged 55 to 69 with acute or convalescent COVID-19.

This clone has more than one count but fewer than ten. J is TRBJ2-1 and V is TRBV9; TRBD1 aligns across 11 bases. This CDR3 region has 16 residues. Germline CDR1 is SGDLS and CDR2 is YYNGEE. Germline trimming cut 5 bases from V and 5 bases from J; bases unmatched to any gene: 9. The CDR3 nucleotides read TGTGCCAGCAGTTCCGGGACAGGGGGGCCTAACAATGAGCAGTTCTTC. Its translation: CASSSGTGGPNNEQFF.

V is TRBV27 and J is TRBJ2-6; TRBD2 might be the D (5 bases). Germline CDR1 and CDR2: MNHEY and SMNVEV (reference sequence). This CDR3 spans 17 amino acids. The V and J ends lost 3 bases and 0 bases respectively, with 12 bases between them. Here the CDR3 reads CASSLGALSSGANVLTF. For the CDR3, the DNA is TGTGCCAGCAGTTTGGGAGCCTTAAGCTCTGGGGCCAACGTCCTGACTTTC.

J is TRBJ1-1 and V is TRBV7-3, with 7 bases matching TRBD1. The V gene end was trimmed by 3 bases and the J gene end by 0 bases; junction bases not matched to a gene: 4. Per the germline V gene, CDR1 is SGHTA and CDR2 is FQGTGA. The CDR3 extends over 15 amino acids. CDR3 loop: CASSLTGLMNTEAFF. The CDR3 DNA is TGTGCCAGCAGCTTGACAGGGCTCATGAACACTGAAGCTTTCTTT.

Notes on this clone: The junction departs from the called germline gene at one end, perhaps through a read error. The chain joins TRBV4-1 to TRBJ1-2; TRBD1 matches at 7 bases. Germline V gene sequence: CDR1 MGHRA, CDR2 YSYEKL. The CDR3 extends over 16 amino acids. DNA of the CDR3: TGCGCCAGCAGCCAAGGAAGGGCCAGGGGGAACTCTGGCTACACCTTC. Translation: CASSQGRARGNSGYTF.

The chain employs TRBV12-5 and TRBJ2-7; D is undetermined. The germline gives CDR1 LGHNT, CDR2 FRNRAP. The CDR3 consists of 14 residues. Trimming shortened V by 2 bases and J by 1 base, and 9 bases separated the two germline ends. The CDR3 DNA reads TGTGCTAGTGGTTTGTCAGTCGTATCCTACGAGCAGTACGTC. Translating gives CASGLSVVSYEQYV.

The chain is built from TRBV5-8 and TRBJ2-5; TRBD1 is a possible D gene (6 bases). Deletions cut 5 bases from V and 4 bases from J, with 15 bases between. The CDR3 covers 14 residues. CDR1 is SGHTS and CDR2 is YDEGEE in the germline V gene. This chain's CDR3 is CASSSGTMGETQYF. The CDR3 DNA reads TGTGCCAGCAGTTCCGGGACAATGGGAGAGACCCAGTACTTC.

The V and J genes are TRBV27 and TRBJ2-1; maybe TRBD2 (5 bases). Per the germline V gene, CDR1 is MNHEY and CDR2 is SMNVEV (reference sequence). Trimming stripped 7 bases from V and 2 bases from J, with 15 bases between. CDR3 length: 15 amino acids. This CDR3 is CASTPLAGPYNEQFF. Here the CDR3 DNA reads TGTGCCAGCACCCCTCTAGCTGGGCCCTACAATGAGCAGTTCTTC.

The chain links TRBV19 to TRBJ1-1; TRBD1 agrees at 7 bases. The V gene end was trimmed by 2 bases and the J gene end by 0 bases; junction bases not matched to a gene: 6. The CDR3 length is 16 residues. The germline gives CDR1 LNHDA, CDR2 SQIVND (reference sequence). In DNA form, the CDR3 reads TGTGCCAGTAGTATATTTTCAGGGGGTTTGAACACTGAAGCTTTCTTT. It codes for CASSIFSGGLNTEAFF. Drawing the rest from reference TRBV19 and TRBJ1-1, the complete variable domain is DGGITQSPKYLFRKEGQNVTLSCEQNLNHDAMYWYRQDPGQGLRLIYYSQIVNDFQKGDIAEGYSVSREKKESFPLTVTSAQKNPTAFYLCASSIFSGGLNTEAFFGQGTRLTVV.

The rearrangement uses TRBV7-9 and TRBJ2-7; 7 bases line up with TRBD2. The CDR3 runs to 14 residues. CDR1 SEHNR and CDR2 FQNEAQ come from the germline V gene (reference sequence). With V trimmed by 4 bases and J by 6 bases, 9 bases remained unmatched. CDR3 coding DNA: TGTGCCAGCAGCTCAACAGAACTAGCGTTCGAGCAGTACGTC. Translation: CASSSTELAFEQYV.

The CDR3 region is CAWRAAEGLSNQPQHF. The DNA for the CDR3 is TGTGCCTGGAGGGCAGCGGAAGGGCTTAGCAATCAGCCCCAGCATTTT. The V call is TRBV30, the J call TRBJ1-5; D is unresolved. Trimming left V 3 bases short and J 0 bases short, with 15 bases between. The CDR3 covers 16 residues. CDR1 GTSNPN and CDR2 SVGIG come from the germline V gene (reference sequence).

The chain carries TRBV9 and TRBJ2-1, with 10 bases that match TRBD2. J gave up 8 bases and V 0 bases, and 8 bases lay outside the gene matches. CDR1 is SGDLS, CDR2 YYNGEE, per germline. This CDR3 contains 16 residues. The CDR3 sequence: CASSVASGGLWDEQFF. In DNA, the CDR3 is TGTGCCAGCAGCGTAGCTAGCGGGGGCCTTTGGGATGAGCAGTTCTTC.

Within the sample, this clone is medium-sized. The chain carries TRBV6-6 and TRBJ2-1; 8 bases fit TRBD2. The trim removed 2 bases at V and 4 bases at J, leaving 4 bases unmatched. This CDR3 has 15 residues. Germline V gene sequence: CDR1 MNHNY, CDR2 SVGAGI (reference sequence). CDR3 loop: CASSYLGGRYNEQFF. The CDR3 DNA is TGTGCCAGCAGTTACCTTGGCGGGAGGTACAATGAGCAGTTCTTC.

The chain has TRBV5-5 and TRBJ1-2, with TRBD1 as a possible D gene (6 bases). Germline V gene data show CDR1 as SGHKS and CDR2 as YYEKEE (reference sequence). Trimming shortened V by 0 bases and J by 9 bases, and 12 bases separated the two germline ends. This CDR3 region has 13 residues. CDR3 in amino acids: CASSLDGTLSYTF. CDR3 DNA sequence: TGTGCCAGCAGCTTGGATGGGACATTAAGCTACACCTTC.

This clone was recorded only once. This chain uses TRBV7-9 with TRBJ1-2; TRBD1 is a possible D gene (6 bases). The germline V gene has CDR1 SEHNR and CDR2 FQNEAQ (reference sequence). The CDR3 runs to 15 residues. V gave up 5 bases and J gave up 7 bases, with 20 bases separating them. The CDR3 region is CASSPERGRRAGYTF. The CDR3 bases are TGTGCCAGCAGCCCTGAGCGGGGGCGACGGGCTGGCTACACCTTC. The full variable domain, in which reference TRBV7-9 and TRBJ1-2 provide the parts outside the CDR3, is DTGVSQNPRHKITKRGQNVTFRCDPISEHNRLYWYRQTLGQGPEFLTYFQNEAQLEKSRLLSDRFSAERPKGSFSTLEIQRTEQGDSAMYLCASSPERGRRAGYTFGSGTRLTVV.

This clone was observed at least ten times. The rearrangement uses TRBV19 and TRBJ1-3; no clear D. The germline CDR1 and CDR2 sequences are LNHDA and SQIVND (reference sequence). V lost 2 bases and J 0 bases, leaving 8 bases between the germline ends. This CDR3 contains 15 residues. CDR3 in amino acids: CASSISVGSGNTIYF. The CDR3 DNA is TGTGCCAGTAGTATAAGCGTGGGCTCTGGAAACACCATATATTTT.

Here the CDR3 reads CSVGPGQGTSGANVLTF. DNA of the CDR3: TGCAGCGTTGGGCCGGGACAGGGGACCTCTGGGGCCAACGTCCTGACTTTC. The chain combines TRBV29-1 with TRBJ2-6; TRBD1 agrees at 10 bases. The germline CDR1 and CDR2 sequences are SQVTM and ANQGSEA. This CDR3 is built from 17 residues. The V and J ends lost 4 bases and 0 bases, in that order; junction bases with no gene match: 6. Full variable domain (outside the CDR3, taken from reference TRBV29-1 and TRBJ2-6): SAVISQKPSRDICQRGTSLTIQCQVDSQVTMMFWYRQQPGQSLTLIATANQGSEATYESGFVIDKFPISRPNLTFSTLTVSNMSPEDSSIYLCSVGPGQGTSGANVLTFGAGSRLTVL.

This clone was counted at least ten times. The V gene is TRBV2, the J gene TRBJ2-6; 10 nucleotides agree with TRBD1. Germline V gene lookup returns CDR1 SNHLY and CDR2 FYNNEI. CDR3 length: 16 residues. Trimming cost V 8 bases and J 4 bases; bases outside gene matches: 8. CDR3 DNA sequence: TGTGCCAGCGCCAGGGACAGGGGCGCAGGGGCCAACGTCCTGACTTTC. Translation gives CASARDRGAGANVLTF. The full variable domain, completed using reference TRBV2 and TRBJ2-6, is EPEVTQTPSHQVTQMGQEVILRCVPISNHLYFYWYRQILGQKVEFLVSFYNNEISEKSEIFDDQFSVERPDGSNFTLKIRSTKLEDSAMYFCASARDRGAGANVLTFGAGSRLTVL.

This clone has just a few counts. The V gene is TRBV7-2, the J gene TRBJ2-2; the match to TRBD1 covers 7 bases. The CDR3 has 18 residues. Looked up from germline, CDR1 is SGHTA and CDR2 is FQGNSA. The V segment lost 5 bases and the J segment 5 bases; nucleotides outside the gene matches: 17. This CDR3 reads CASSTIRPGQRTTGELFF. CDR3 bases: TGTGCCAGCAGCACCATACGACCGGGACAGAGGACGACCGGGGAGCTGTTTTTT.

This clone was counted only a few times. CDR3 bases: TGTGCCAGCAGTTACTCGAGATGGAGCTCTGGAAACACCATATATTTT. Protein sequence: CASSYSRWSSGNTIYF. V and J are TRBV6-5 and TRBJ1-3; the D is unclear. Deletions cut 0 bases from V and 0 bases from J, with 9 bases between. Germline loops: CDR1 MNHEY, CDR2 SVGAGI. This CDR3 region has 16 residues.

The rearrangement joins TRBV18 to TRBJ1-2, with TRBD1 identical over 9 bases. The germline V gene encodes CDR1 KGHSH and CDR2 LQKENI. The CDR3 extends over 15 amino acids. V was clipped by 2 bases and J by 4 bases; unmatched bases: 5. CDR3 region: CASSPEYRGLYGYTF. Here the CDR3 DNA reads TGTGCCAGCTCACCAGAATACAGGGGGCTCTATGGCTACACCTTC.

The chain uses TRBV11-2 and TRBJ1-2; D is possibly TRBD1 (5 bases). CDR1 and CDR2 (germline): SGHAT, FQNNGV. The V gene lost 5 bases and the J gene lost 8 bases, with 21 bases spanning the gap. The CDR3 sequence is 15 residues long. The CDR3 DNA follows: TGTGCCAGCAGCCCACAGGTGTCCGACTTTGGAGGCTACACCTTC. This translates into CASSPQVSDFGGYTF.

The chain employs TRBV7-9 and TRBJ2-1, with 9 nucleotides matching TRBD1. Germline values: CDR1 SEHNR, CDR2 FQNEAQ (reference sequence). J was trimmed by 8 bases and V by 4 bases; bases with no gene match: 12. The CDR3 loop spans 16 amino acids. The CDR3 spells CASSSLGTGSGDEQFF. CDR3 in DNA: TGTGCCAGCAGCTCACTCGGGACAGGGTCGGGTGATGAGCAGTTCTTC.

The chain combines TRBV24-1 with TRBJ1-2; 8 bases match TRBD1. The trim removed 4 bases at V and 4 bases at J, leaving 4 bases unmatched. CDR3 length: 14 amino acids. The V gene's germline CDR1 is KGHDR and CDR2 SFDVKD. CDR3 region: CATSDPTGAYGYTF. CDR3 bases: TGTGCCACCAGTGACCCGACAGGGGCCTATGGCTACACCTTC.

The chain joins TRBV6-2 or TRBV6-3 to TRBJ2-7; TRBD1 might be the D (5 bases). V lost 5 bases, J lost 0 bases, and 5 bases lay in between. CDR1 is MNHEY and CDR2 is SVGEGT in the germline V gene. CDR3 length: 12 amino acids. The CDR3 reads CASSDSSYEQYV. The CDR3 DNA follows: TGTGCCAGCAGTGACAGCTCCTACGAGCAGTACGTC.

This clone has only one observation. V and J are TRBV4-1 and TRBJ2-2, with 9 bases that match TRBD2. Per the germline V gene, CDR1 is MGHRA and CDR2 is YSYEKL. V was pared by 1 base and J by 4 bases, with 7 bases of the junction left unmatched. The CDR3 sequence is 17 residues long. CDR3 amino acids: CASSQGIHSGSTGELFF. The CDR3 DNA sequence: TGCGCCAGCAGCCAAGGGATACATAGCGGGAGCACCGGGGAGCTGTTTTTT.

The CDR3 spells CASSLTAGGVHEQFF. In DNA, the CDR3 is TGTGCCAGCAGCTTAACAGCGGGAGGGGTCCATGAGCAGTTCTTC. The rearrangement joins TRBV7-7 to TRBJ2-1, with 10 bases matching TRBD2. Trimming took 2 bases from V and 8 from J; bases not matched to a gene: 6. Germline CDR1 is SSHAT and CDR2 is FNYEAQ (reference sequence). This CDR3 contains 15 residues.

The chain combines TRBV28 with TRBJ1-1; 8 positions match TRBD1. Germline loops: CDR1 MDHEN, CDR2 SYDVKM. The CDR3 spans 15 residues. The trim removed 6 bases at V and 2 bases at J, leaving 8 bases unmatched. CDR3 coding DNA: TGTGCCAGCAGCACCGGACAGGGTCGAAACACTGAAGCTTTCTTT. Translating gives CASSTGQGRNTEAFF.

The rearrangement joins TRBV7-2 to TRBJ1-4; D gene unclear. The CDR3 sequence is 14 residues long. Trimming stripped 3 bases from V and 2 bases from J, with 7 bases between. In germline, CDR1 is SGHTA, CDR2 FQGNSA. The CDR3 sequence: CASSLYATNEKLFF. The CDR3 coding sequence is TGTGCCAGCAGCTTGTACGCGACTAATGAAAAACTGTTTTTT.

This clone has a handful of counts. The genes are TRBV7-3 and TRBJ2-3; D uncertain. Germline V gene lookup returns CDR1 SGHTA and CDR2 FQGTGA. Deletions cut 0 bases from V and 3 bases from J, with 7 bases between. The CDR3 covers 14 residues. The CDR3 sequence: CASSLTFETDTQYF. The CDR3 DNA is TGTGCCAGCAGCTTAACGTTTGAGACAGATACGCAGTATTTT.